Presented here are 7 T cell receptor beta chains from one specimen sequenced in a study of T cells in Graves' hyperthyroidism and ophthalmopathy. Amplified TCR beta CDR3 regions derived from RNA transcripts. The HTBI primer set drove a first-round RT-PCR of the TCR CDR3. TCRdb processed the multiplex PCR reads anew with MiXCR; each CDR3 protein has one entry. The sample carries fewer than 450,000 distinct CDR3 sequences, 17% recorded once. Material: blood. All receptors derive from a woman between 25 and 40 years old with Graves' hyperthyroidism that later progressed to Graves' ophthalmopathy.

The CDR3 here is CAWSVSPGAKTQYF. CDR3 bases: TGTGCCTGGAGTGTATCTCCAGGGGCAAAGACCCAGTACTTC. This chain links TRBV30 with TRBJ2-5; D might be TRBD1 (6 bases). The CDR3 has 14 residues. Trimming took off 0 bases at V and 6 bases at J, with 14 bases between the two ends. Germline CDR1 is GTSNPN and CDR2 is SVGIG (reference sequence).

This clonotype was seen a few times. The chain recombines TRBV12-3 or TRBV12-4 with TRBJ2-1; 9 bases agree with TRBD2. The J segment lost 9 bases and the V segment lost 8 bases, leaving 8 bases of the junction unmatched. The CDR3 loop spans 13 amino acids. CDR3 sequence (DNA): TGTGCCAGCGGGGGGCGGGGGGGGAGTGAGCAGTTCTTC. Encoded protein: CASGGRGGSEQFF.

In this sample, this clonotype turned up a few times. The gene calls are TRBV2 and TRBJ2-7; 9 nucleotides agree with TRBD1. The length of the CDR3 is 17 residues. Germline V gives CDR1 SNHLY, CDR2 FYNNEI. V dropped 8 bases and J dropped 4; count of bases not matched to a gene: 18. CDR3 amino acids: CASASPSVDRGLYEQYF. In DNA form, the CDR3 reads TGTGCCAGCGCATCCCCGTCCGTGGACAGGGGCCTATACGAGCAGTACTTC.

J is TRBJ2-7 and V is TRBV5-1, with a tentative D call TRBD2 (7 bases). Per the germline V gene, CDR1 is SGHRS and CDR2 is YFSETQ. V lost 4 bases and J 3 bases, leaving 23 bases between the germline ends. The CDR3 spans 17 residues. The CDR3 DNA reads TGCGCCAGCAGCGGGGGGGCCTCCGGGAGCCTAAACTACGAGCAGTACTTC. It specifies CASSGGASGSLNYEQYF.

This clonotype was seen more than once but under ten times. The chain has TRBV5-1 and TRBJ1-1; D gene uncertain. The CDR3 length is 14 residues. Germline loops: CDR1 SGHRS, CDR2 YFSETQ. Trimming took 0 bases from V and 0 from J, leaving 6 bases between them. Here the CDR3 reads CASSLAEVNTEAFF. The CDR3 region has the DNA TGCGCCAGCAGCTTGGCCGAGGTGAACACTGAAGCTTTCTTT.

This clonotype has at least ten counts. The chain couples TRBV20-1 to TRBJ2-1, with 13 bases lining up with TRBD2. Trimming cost V 4 bases and J 0 bases; bases outside gene matches: 3. The CDR3 is 16 residues long. Per germline, CDR1 DFQATT and CDR2 SNEGSKA (reference sequence). CDR3: CSATWTSGSSYNEQFF. DNA of the CDR3: TGCAGTGCTACTTGGACTAGCGGGAGCTCCTACAATGAGCAGTTCTTC.

This clonotype was recorded a few times. The chain is built from TRBV27 and TRBJ2-3, with TRBD1 as a possible D gene (5 bases). Trimming pared 3 bases from V and 2 bases from J, leaving 27 bases between. This CDR3 is 20 amino acids long. Looked up from germline, CDR1 is MNHEY and CDR2 is SMNVEV (reference sequence). The CDR3 coding sequence is TGTGCCAGCAGTTTCAAGGGGCCCAGGGCAGGACCCTCGGACACAGATACGCAGTATTTT. Translation gives CASSFKGPRAGPSDTDTQYF.